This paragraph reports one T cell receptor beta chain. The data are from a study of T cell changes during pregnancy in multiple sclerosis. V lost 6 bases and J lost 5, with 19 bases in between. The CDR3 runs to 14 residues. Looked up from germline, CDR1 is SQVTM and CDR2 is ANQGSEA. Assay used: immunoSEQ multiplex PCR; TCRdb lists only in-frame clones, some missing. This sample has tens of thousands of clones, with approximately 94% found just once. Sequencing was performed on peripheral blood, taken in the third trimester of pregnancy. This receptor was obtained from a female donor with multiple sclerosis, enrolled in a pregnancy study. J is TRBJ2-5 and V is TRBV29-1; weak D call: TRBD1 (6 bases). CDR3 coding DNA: TGCAGCGTAGGGGGATCTTACGGCGCGGAGACCCAGTACTTC. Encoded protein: CSVGGSYGAETQYF.